Presented here are 20 T cell receptor beta chains from one specimen sequenced in a study of cytomegalovirus exposure and HLA in healthy donors. TCRdb's table, derived via immunoSEQ multiplex PCR, lists solely in-frame clones and lacks some. The table lists 250,000 to 400,000 clones, approximately 91% of them singletons, with approximately 0.95% in the top ten. The sequenced material came from PBMCs. These receptor sequences come from a man younger than 40 in good health and CMV-seronegative.

This chain connects TRBV7-2 to TRBJ2-7; 8 bases map to TRBD1. CDR3 size: 14 residues. V gave up 4 bases and J gave up 4 bases; unmatched junction bases: 6. Germline V gives CDR1 SGHTA, CDR2 FQGNSA. The CDR3 DNA follows: TGTGCCAGCAGCTCTTCAGGGGGCCTATACGAGCAGTACTTC. It is translated as CASSSSGGLYEQYF.

A single count supports this clone. The chain employs TRBV5-1 and TRBJ2-2; the D gene is possibly TRBD2 (6 bases). This CDR3 has 15 residues. Germline V gene sequence: CDR1 SGHRS, CDR2 YFSETQ. Trimming took off 0 bases at V and 7 bases at J, with 13 bases between the two ends. CDR3 DNA sequence: TGCGCCAGCAGCTTGGCCGGGGGTGGAGTCGGGGAGCTGTTTTTT. This gives the protein CASSLAGGGVGELFF.

CDR3 nucleotide sequence: TGTGCCAGCAGCCACCGGACAGGGGCTAGCACAGATACGCAGTATTTT. Its protein product is CASSHRTGASTDTQYF. V is TRBV14 and J is TRBJ2-3; 9 nucleotides agree with TRBD1. CDR1 is SGHDN, CDR2 FVKESK, per germline. With 3 bases clipped from V and 0 bases from J, the junction kept 4 bases outside the gene matches. This CDR3 contains 16 residues. The whole variable domain, remainder taken from reference TRBV14 and TRBJ2-3, is EAGVTQFPSHSVIEKGQTVTLRCDPISGHDNLYWYRRVMGKEIKFLLHFVKESKQDESGMPNNRFLAERTGGTYSTLKVQPAELEDSGVYFCASSHRTGASTDTQYFGPGTRLTVL.

Here the CDR3 DNA reads TGTGCCAGCAGTTACGCGGACGGGGGTACAGATACGCAGTATTTT. Its translation: CASSYADGGTDTQYF. The chain combines TRBV6-5 with TRBJ2-3; possible D gene TRBD2, 6 bases. Between the trimmed V and J ends, which lost 2 bases and 3 bases, there was a span of 12 bases. This CDR3 comprises 15 residues. Germline CDR1 is MNHEY and CDR2 is SVGAGI.

The rearrangement joins TRBV19 to TRBJ1-6; D might be TRBD1 (5 bases). V was pared by 8 bases and J by 8 bases, with 22 bases between. This CDR3 is built from 16 residues. Germline lookup yields CDR1 LNHDA and CDR2 SQIVND (reference sequence). For the CDR3, the DNA is TGTGCCAGTTCCCCCCGGGGACTCGGGGCGGATTCACCCCTCCACTTT. Translating it yields CASSPRGLGADSPLHF.

The chain employs TRBV7-9 and TRBJ2-1; D is unclear. The CDR3 length is 11 residues. Trimming removed 5 bases at V and 10 bases at J, with 9 bases between. CDR1 SEHNR and CDR2 FQNEAQ come from the germline V gene (reference sequence). The CDR3, as DNA: TGTGCCAGCAGCACCCATGAGGAGCAGTTCTTC. Protein: CASSTHEEQFF. Complete variable domain (other parts from reference TRBV7-9 and TRBJ2-1): DTGVSQNPRHKITKRGQNVTFRCDPISEHNRLYWYRQTLGQGPEFLTYFQNEAQLEKSRLLSDRFSAERPKGSFSTLEIQRTEQGDSAMYLCASSTHEEQFFGPGTRLTVL.

The V gene is TRBV4-3, the J gene TRBJ2-1; 9 bases are a match to TRBD1. V shed 4 bases and J 1 base; nucleotides not matched to a gene: 5. Germline V CDR1 and CDR2: LGHNA, YSLEER. The CDR3 is 16 residues long. The CDR3 region has the DNA TGCGCCAGCAGCCGCACACAGGGGGCGTCCTACAATGAGCAGTTCTTC. Translated, it gives CASSRTQGASYNEQFF.

The chain is built from TRBV5-6 and TRBJ2-3; 14 bases align to TRBD2. J was trimmed by 7 bases and V by 4 bases; bases with no gene match: 5. Per germline, CDR1 SGHDT and CDR2 YYEEEE. This CDR3 has 15 residues. CDR3 bases: TGTGCCAGCAGCCCTAGACTAGCGGGGGGGCATACGCAGTATTTT. Protein product: CASSPRLAGGHTQYF.

This clone was seen a single time. The chain uses TRBV5-1 and TRBJ2-7, with 10 bases aligning to TRBD2. Germline V gives CDR1 SGHRS, CDR2 YFSETQ. J gave up 3 bases and V 0 bases, and 6 bases lay outside the gene matches. The CDR3 runs to 16 residues. In nucleotides, the CDR3 is TGCGCCAGCAGCTTGGCCCCTAGCGGGGGAATCTACGAGCAGTACTTC. Its translation: CASSLAPSGGIYEQYF.

V and J are TRBV6-6 and TRBJ2-3; 11 bases are shared with TRBD2. The CDR3 is made up of 15 amino acids. Trimming took 6 bases from V and 0 from J; bases not matched to a gene: 2. The germline CDR1 and CDR2 sequences are MNHNY and SVGAGI (reference sequence). CDR3 nucleotide sequence: TGTGCCAGCAGGCGACTAGCGGGGAGCACAGATACGCAGTATTTT. Translated, it gives CASRRLAGSTDTQYF.

This chain uses TRBV7-9 with TRBJ2-5; TRBD1 aligns across 8 bases. V lost 7 bases and J lost 6; bases outside the gene matches: 7. This CDR3 contains 13 residues. Germline V gene sequence: CDR1 SEHNR, CDR2 FQNEAQ (reference sequence). CDR3: CASNQQGVQTQYF. The CDR3 DNA sequence: TGTGCCAGCAACCAACAGGGGGTGCAGACCCAGTACTTC.

The rearrangement joins TRBV5-8 to TRBJ2-7; tentatively, D is TRBD2 (5 bases). CDR3 length: 16 amino acids. Germline V gives CDR1 SGHTS, CDR2 YDEGEE. Deletions cut 4 bases from V and 1 base from J, with 18 bases between. CDR3 region: CASSPFVGEFSYEQYF. DNA of the CDR3: TGTGCCAGCAGCCCGTTCGTCGGGGAATTTTCCTACGAGCAGTACTTC. The full variable domain, rest sourced from reference TRBV5-8 and TRBJ2-7, is EAGVTQSPTHLIKTRGQQATLRCSPISGHTSVYWYQQALGLGLQFLLWYDEGEERNRGNFPPRFSGRQFPNYSSELNVNALELEDSALYLCASSPFVGEFSYEQYFGPGTRLTVT.

The chain employs TRBV10-2 and TRBJ1-2; D is unclear. The CDR3 runs 13 residues. Trimming pared 7 bases from V and 6 bases from J, leaving 15 bases between. Germline lookup yields CDR1 WSHSY and CDR2 SAAADI. The CDR3 loop is CASTPPGTDGYTF. Written as DNA, the CDR3 is TGCGCCAGCACCCCCCCGGGAACCGATGGCTACACCTTC.

The gene calls are TRBV18 and TRBJ1-3; no clear D gene. The CDR3 contains 14 residues. Trimming removed 0 bases from V and 5 bases from J, with 8 bases in between. The germline gives CDR1 KGHSH, CDR2 LQKENI. The DNA of the CDR3 is TGTGCCAGCTCACCACCGTATCCCCGAAACACCATATATTTT. Its protein is CASSPPYPRNTIYF.

The V gene is TRBV6-1, the J gene TRBJ1-6, with a tentative D call TRBD1 (6 bases). The CDR3 length is 14 residues. V shed 6 bases and J shed 8 bases, with 14 bases lying between them. The germline V gene has CDR1 MNHNS and CDR2 SASEGT. In DNA form, the CDR3 reads TGTGCCAGCAGCCTAACAGGGAACGATTCACCCCTCCACTTT. It encodes CASSLTGNDSPLHF.

The CDR3 DNA is TGTGCCAGCAGTCAGGGACAGGGCTTCAATCAGCCCCAGCATTTT. As protein: CASSQGQGFNQPQHF. The rearrangement joins TRBV25-1 to TRBJ1-5, with 9 bases identical to TRBD1. In germline, CDR1 is MGHDK, CDR2 SYGVNS. V lost 5 bases, J lost 3 bases, and 5 bases stayed unmatched. The CDR3 has 15 amino acids.

The V call is TRBV11-2, the J call TRBJ1-1, with a possible D match to TRBD1 (6 bases). The CDR3 is 17 amino acids. Germline V gene lookup returns CDR1 SGHAT and CDR2 FQNNGV. Between the trimmed V and J ends, which lost 1 base and 6 bases, there was a span of 21 bases. DNA of the CDR3: TGTGCCAGCAGCTTAGGACCCACAGGAAGGGGGGGCCCTGAAGCTTTCTTT. Residues: CASSLGPTGRGGPEAFF.

The CDR3 DNA sequence: TGTGCCAGCAGCTTGGTAGGCAGGGGGAGCTACGAGCAGTACTTC. Its protein is CASSLVGRGSYEQYF. The chain uses TRBV5-6 and TRBJ2-7; 7 positions match TRBD1. The CDR3 contains 15 residues. With V trimmed by 0 bases and J by 3 bases, 6 bases remained unmatched. Germline lookup yields CDR1 SGHDT and CDR2 YYEEEE.

CDR3 in DNA: TGTGCCAGCAGCTTACGCGGGGGGGGGACCTCCCAAAACACCGGGGAGCTGTTTTTT. Protein product: CASSLRGGGTSQNTGELFF. The V gene is TRBV7-8, the J gene TRBJ2-2; 9 positions match TRBD2. Germline values: CDR1 SGHVS, CDR2 FQNEAQ. V dropped 2 bases and J dropped 2; count of bases not matched to a gene: 12. The CDR3 length is 19 residues.

The chain recombines TRBV7-9 with TRBJ2-3, with 10 bases matching TRBD2. CDR1 and CDR2 from the germline V gene are SEHNR and FQNEAQ (reference sequence). V lost 5 bases, J lost 1 base, and 3 bases stayed unmatched. This CDR3 is 15 amino acids long. The CDR3 loop is CASSPGTSGTDTQYF. The CDR3 region has the DNA TGTGCCAGCAGCCCTGGGACTAGCGGCACAGATACGCAGTATTTT.